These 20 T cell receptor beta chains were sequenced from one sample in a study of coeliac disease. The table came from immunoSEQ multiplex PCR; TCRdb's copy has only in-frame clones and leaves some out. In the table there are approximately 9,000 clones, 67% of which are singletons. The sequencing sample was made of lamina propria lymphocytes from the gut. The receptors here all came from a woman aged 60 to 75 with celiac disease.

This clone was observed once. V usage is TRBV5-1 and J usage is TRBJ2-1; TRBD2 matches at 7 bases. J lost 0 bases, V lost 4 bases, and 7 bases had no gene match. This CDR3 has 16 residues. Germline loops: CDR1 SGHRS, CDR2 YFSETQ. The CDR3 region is CASSPHGGSSYNEQFF. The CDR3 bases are TGCGCCAGCAGCCCCCACGGCGGGAGCTCCTACAATGAGCAGTTCTTC.

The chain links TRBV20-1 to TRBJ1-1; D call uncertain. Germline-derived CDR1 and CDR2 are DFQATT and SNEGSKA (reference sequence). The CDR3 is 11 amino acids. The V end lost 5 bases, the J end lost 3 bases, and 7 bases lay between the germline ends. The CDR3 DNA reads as TGCAGTGCTCTCGACTACACTGAAGCTTTCTTT. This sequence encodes CSALDYTEAFF.

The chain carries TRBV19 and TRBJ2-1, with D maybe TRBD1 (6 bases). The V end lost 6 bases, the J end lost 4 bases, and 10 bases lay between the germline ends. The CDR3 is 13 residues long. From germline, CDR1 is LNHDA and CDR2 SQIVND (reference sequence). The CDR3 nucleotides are TGTGCCAGTAGCAAAGGGGGTTACAATGAGCAGTTCTTC. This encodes CASSKGGYNEQFF.

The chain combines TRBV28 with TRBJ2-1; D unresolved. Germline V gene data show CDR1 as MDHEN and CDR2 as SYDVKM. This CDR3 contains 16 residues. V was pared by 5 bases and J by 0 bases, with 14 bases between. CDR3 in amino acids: CASSEPRLSSYNEQFF. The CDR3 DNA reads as TGTGCCAGCAGTGAACCCCGCCTGAGCTCCTACAATGAGCAGTTCTTC. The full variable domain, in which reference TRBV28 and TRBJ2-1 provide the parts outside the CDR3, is DVKVTQSSRYLVKRTGEKVFLECVQDMDHENMFWYRQDPGLGLRLIYFSYDVKMKEKGDIPEGYSVSREKKERFSLILESASTNQTSMYLCASSEPRLSSYNEQFFGPGTRLTVL.

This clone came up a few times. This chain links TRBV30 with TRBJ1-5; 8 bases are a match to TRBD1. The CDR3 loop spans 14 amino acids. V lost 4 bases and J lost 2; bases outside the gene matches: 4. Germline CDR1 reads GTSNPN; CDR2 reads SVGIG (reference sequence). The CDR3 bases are TGTGCCTGGAAGGCAGGGGGCGGCAATCAGCCCCAGCATTTT. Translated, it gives CAWKAGGGNQPQHF.

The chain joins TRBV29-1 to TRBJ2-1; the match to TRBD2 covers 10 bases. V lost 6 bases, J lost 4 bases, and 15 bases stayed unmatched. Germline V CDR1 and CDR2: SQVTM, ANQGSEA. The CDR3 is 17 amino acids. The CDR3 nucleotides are TGCAGCGTCAAATGGGCTGCAGAGCGGGAGGGATACAATGAGCAGTTCTTC. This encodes CSVKWAAEREGYNEQFF.

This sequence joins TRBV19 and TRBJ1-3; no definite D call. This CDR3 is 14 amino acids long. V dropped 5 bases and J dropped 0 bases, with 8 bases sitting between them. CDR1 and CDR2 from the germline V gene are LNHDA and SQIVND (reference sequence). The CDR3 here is CASSSSSSGNTIYF. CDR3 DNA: TGTGCCAGTAGTTCCTCGAGCTCTGGAAACACCATATATTTT.

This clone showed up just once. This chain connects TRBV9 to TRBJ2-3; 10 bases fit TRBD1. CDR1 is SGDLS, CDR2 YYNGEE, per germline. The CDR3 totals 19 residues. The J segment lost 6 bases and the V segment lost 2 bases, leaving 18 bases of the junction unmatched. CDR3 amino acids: CASSVRPSRGTGEADTQYF. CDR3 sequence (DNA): TGTGCCAGCAGCGTCCGCCCTTCCAGAGGGACAGGGGAGGCGGATACGCAGTATTTT.

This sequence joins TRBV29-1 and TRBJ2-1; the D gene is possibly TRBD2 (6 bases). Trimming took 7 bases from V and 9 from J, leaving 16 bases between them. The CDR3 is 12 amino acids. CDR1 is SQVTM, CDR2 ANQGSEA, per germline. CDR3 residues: CSAELGGGEQFF. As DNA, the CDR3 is TGCAGCGCCGAATTGGGAGGCGGTGAGCAGTTCTTC.

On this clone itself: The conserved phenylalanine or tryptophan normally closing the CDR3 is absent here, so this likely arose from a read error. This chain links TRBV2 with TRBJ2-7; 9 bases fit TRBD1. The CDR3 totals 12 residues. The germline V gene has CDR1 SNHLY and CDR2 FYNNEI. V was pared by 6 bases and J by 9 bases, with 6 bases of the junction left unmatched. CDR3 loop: CASRGGQGRQYL. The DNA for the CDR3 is TGTGCCAGCAGAGGTGGACAGGGGCGGCAGTACCTC.

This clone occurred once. The CDR3 here is CASSRKVGSGEVGTEAFF. As DNA, the CDR3 is TGTGCCAGCAGCCGGAAAGTTGGGAGTGGGGAGGTGGGCACTGAAGCTTTCTTT. V gene TRBV5-5 combines with J gene TRBJ1-1, with unresolved D. Trimming cost V 4 bases and J 4 bases, with 26 bases left between them. The V gene's germline CDR1 is SGHKS and CDR2 YYEKEE (reference sequence). The CDR3 spans 18 residues. Supplemented by reference TRBV5-5 and TRBJ1-1, the full variable domain reads DAGVTQSPTHLIKTRGQQVTLRCSPISGHKSVSWYQQVLGQGPQFIFQYYEKEERGRGNFPDRFSARQFPNYSSELNVNALLLGDSALYLCASSRKVGSGEVGTEAFFGQGTRLTVV.

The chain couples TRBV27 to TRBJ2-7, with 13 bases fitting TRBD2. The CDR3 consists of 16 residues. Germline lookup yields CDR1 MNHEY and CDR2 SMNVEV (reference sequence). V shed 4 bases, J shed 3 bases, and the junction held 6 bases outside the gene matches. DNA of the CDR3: TGTGCCAGCAGTTGGGGGACTAGCGGGGACGTCTACGAGCAGTACTTC. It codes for CASSWGTSGDVYEQYF.

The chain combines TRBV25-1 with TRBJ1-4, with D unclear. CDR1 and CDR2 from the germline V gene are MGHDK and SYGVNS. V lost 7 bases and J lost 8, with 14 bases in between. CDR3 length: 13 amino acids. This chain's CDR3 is CASTGGNEEKLFF. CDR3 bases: TGTGCCAGCACGGGAGGGAACGAGGAAAAACTGTTTTTT. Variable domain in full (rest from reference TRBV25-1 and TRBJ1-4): EADIYQTPRYLVIGTGKKITLECSQTMGHDKMYWYQQDPGMELHLIHYSYGVNSTEKGDLSSESTVSRIRTEHFPLTLESARPSHTSQYLCASTGGNEEKLFFGSGTQLSVL.

CDR3: CASSVASGSYGYTF. DNA of the CDR3: TGTGCCAGCAGCGTAGCTAGTGGTAGCTATGGCTACACCTTC. The J gene is TRBJ1-2, the V gene TRBV9; D is ambiguous. Looked up from germline, CDR1 is SGDLS and CDR2 is YYNGEE. The V end lost 0 bases, the J end lost 4 bases, and 10 bases lay between the germline ends. The CDR3 is made up of 14 amino acids.

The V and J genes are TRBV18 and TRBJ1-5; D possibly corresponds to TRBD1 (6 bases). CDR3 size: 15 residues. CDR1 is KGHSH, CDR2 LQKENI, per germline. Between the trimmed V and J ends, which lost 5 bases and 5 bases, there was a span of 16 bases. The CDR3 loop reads CASSSGGGLHQPQHF. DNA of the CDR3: TGTGCCAGCTCATCGGGCGGGGGCCTCCATCAGCCCCAGCATTTT.

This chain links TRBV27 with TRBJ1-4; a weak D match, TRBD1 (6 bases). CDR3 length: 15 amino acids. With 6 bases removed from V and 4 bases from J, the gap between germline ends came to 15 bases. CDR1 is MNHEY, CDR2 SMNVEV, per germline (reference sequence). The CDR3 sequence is CASRGLQGHNEKLFF. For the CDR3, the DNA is TGTGCCAGCAGAGGTTTGCAGGGGCATAATGAAAAACTGTTTTTT.

Here the CDR3 DNA reads TGCAGCGTCGGGAGTGTCTATGGCTACACCTTC. This sequence encodes CSVGSVYGYTF. The chain employs TRBV29-1 and TRBJ1-2, with D hard to call. The CDR3 covers 11 residues. V was trimmed by 6 bases and J by 4 bases, leaving 9 bases between them. CDR1 is SQVTM and CDR2 is ANQGSEA in the germline V gene.

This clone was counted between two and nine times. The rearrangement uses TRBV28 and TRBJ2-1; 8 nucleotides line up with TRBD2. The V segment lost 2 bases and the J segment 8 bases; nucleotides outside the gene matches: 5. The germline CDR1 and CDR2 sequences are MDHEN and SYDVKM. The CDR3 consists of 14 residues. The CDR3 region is CASSLQREWHEQFF. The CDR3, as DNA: TGTGCCAGCAGTTTACAGCGGGAGTGGCATGAGCAGTTCTTC.

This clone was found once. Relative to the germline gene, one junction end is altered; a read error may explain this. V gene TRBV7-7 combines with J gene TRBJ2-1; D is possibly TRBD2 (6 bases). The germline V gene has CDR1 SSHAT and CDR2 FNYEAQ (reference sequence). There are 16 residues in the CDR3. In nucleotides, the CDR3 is TGTGCTAGCAGCTTAGGGGAGGTCGCCTCCTACAATGAGCAGTTCTTC. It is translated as CASSLGEVASYNEQFF. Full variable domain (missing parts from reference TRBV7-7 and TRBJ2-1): GAGVSQSPRYKVTKRGQDVTLRCDPISSHATLYWYQQALGQGPEFLTYFNYEAQPDKSGLPSDRFSAERPEGSISTLTIQRTEQRDSAMYRCASSLGEVASYNEQFFGPGTRLTVL.

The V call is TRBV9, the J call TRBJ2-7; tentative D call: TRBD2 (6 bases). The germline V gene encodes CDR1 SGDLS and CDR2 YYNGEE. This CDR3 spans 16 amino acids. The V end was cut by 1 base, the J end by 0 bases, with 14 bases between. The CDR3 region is CASSVCDGAGSYEQYF. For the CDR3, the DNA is TGTGCCAGCAGCGTATGTGATGGAGCGGGCTCCTACGAGCAGTACTTC.